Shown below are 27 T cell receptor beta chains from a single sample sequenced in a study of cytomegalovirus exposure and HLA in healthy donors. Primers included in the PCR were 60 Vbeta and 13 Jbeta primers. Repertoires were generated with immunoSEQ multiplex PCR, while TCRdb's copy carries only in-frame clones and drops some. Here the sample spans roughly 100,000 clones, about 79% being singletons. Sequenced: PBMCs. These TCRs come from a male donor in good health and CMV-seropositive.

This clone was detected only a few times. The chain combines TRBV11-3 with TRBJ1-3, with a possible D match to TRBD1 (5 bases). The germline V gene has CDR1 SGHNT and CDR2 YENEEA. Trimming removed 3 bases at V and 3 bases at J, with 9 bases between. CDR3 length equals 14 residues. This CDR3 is CASSLGTGGNTIYF. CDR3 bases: TGTGCCAGCAGCTTGGGTACAGGTGGAAACACCATATATTTT.

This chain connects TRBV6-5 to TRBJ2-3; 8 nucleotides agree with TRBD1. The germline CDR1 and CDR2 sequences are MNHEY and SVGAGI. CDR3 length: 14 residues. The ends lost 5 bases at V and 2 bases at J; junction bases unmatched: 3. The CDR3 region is CASSQTGATDTQYF. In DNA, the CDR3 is TGTGCCAGCAGTCAGACAGGGGCCACAGATACGCAGTATTTT.

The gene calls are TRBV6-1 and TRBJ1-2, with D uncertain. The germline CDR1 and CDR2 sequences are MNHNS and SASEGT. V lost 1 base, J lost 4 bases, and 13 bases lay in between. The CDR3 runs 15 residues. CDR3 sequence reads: CASSEVRGMAYGYTF. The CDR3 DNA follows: TGTGCCAGCAGTGAAGTGCGGGGAATGGCCTATGGCTACACCTTC.

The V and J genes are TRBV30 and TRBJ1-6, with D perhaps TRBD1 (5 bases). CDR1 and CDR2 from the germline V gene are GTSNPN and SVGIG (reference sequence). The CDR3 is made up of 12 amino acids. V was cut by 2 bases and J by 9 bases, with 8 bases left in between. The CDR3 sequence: CAWSSGLSPLHF. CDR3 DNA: TGTGCCTGGAGTTCGGGACTTTCACCCCTCCACTTT.

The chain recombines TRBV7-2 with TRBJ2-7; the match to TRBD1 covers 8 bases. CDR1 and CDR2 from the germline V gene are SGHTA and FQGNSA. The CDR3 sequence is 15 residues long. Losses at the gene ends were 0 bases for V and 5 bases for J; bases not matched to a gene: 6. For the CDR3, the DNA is TGTGCCAGCAGCTTAGCAGGGGGACAGGACAACGAGCAGTACTTC. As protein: CASSLAGGQDNEQYF.

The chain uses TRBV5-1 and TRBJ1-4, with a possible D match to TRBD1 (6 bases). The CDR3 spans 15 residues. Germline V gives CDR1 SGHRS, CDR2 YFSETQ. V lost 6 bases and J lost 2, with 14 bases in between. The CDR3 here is CASTPKGDTNEKLFF. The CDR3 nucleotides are TGCGCCAGCACCCCAAAGGGGGATACTAATGAAAAACTGTTTTTT.

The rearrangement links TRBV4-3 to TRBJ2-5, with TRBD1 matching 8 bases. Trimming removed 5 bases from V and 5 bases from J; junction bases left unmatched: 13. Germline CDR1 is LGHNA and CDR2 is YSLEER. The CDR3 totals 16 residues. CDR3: CASSLRGPGGGETQYF. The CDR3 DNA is TGCGCCAGCAGCTTAAGAGGCCCAGGGGGCGGGGAGACCCAGTACTTC.

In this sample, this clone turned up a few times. The CDR3 nucleotides read TGCGCCAGCAGCCCTGGACAGGCGATTAACACTGAAGCTTTCTTT. Translating it yields CASSPGQAINTEAFF. The chain uses TRBV5-1 and TRBJ1-1; 7 nucleotides align to TRBD1. This CDR3 has 15 residues. Germline loops: CDR1 SGHRS, CDR2 YFSETQ. Trimming took 4 bases from V and 2 from J; bases not matched to a gene: 8.

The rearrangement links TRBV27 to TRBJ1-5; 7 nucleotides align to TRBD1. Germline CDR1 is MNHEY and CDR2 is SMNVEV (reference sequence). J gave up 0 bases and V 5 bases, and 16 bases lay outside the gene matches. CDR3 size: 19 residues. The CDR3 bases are TGTGCCAGCAGTCCGCGACAGGGCCGACAAACCTATAGCAATCAGCCCCAGCATTTT. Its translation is CASSPRQGRQTYSNQPQHF.

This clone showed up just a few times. CDR3 sequence reads: CASSADRVDPEAFF. CDR3 nucleotides: TGTGCCAGCAGTGCCGACAGGGTTGACCCTGAAGCTTTCTTT. This chain connects TRBV2 to TRBJ1-1; 7 bases are a match to TRBD1. The CDR3 has 14 residues. In germline, CDR1 is SNHLY, CDR2 FYNNEI. V shed 4 bases and J 6 bases; nucleotides not matched to a gene: 8.

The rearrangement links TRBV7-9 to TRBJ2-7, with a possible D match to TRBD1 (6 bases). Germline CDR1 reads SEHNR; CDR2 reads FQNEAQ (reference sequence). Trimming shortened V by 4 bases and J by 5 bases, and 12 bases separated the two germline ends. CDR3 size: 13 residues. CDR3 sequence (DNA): TGTGCCAGCAGCTCTACAGGGTCCCACGAGCAGTACTTC. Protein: CASSSTGSHEQYF. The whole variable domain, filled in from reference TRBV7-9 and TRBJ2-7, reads DTGVSQNPRHKITKRGQNVTFRCDPISEHNRLYWYRQTLGQGPEFLTYFQNEAQLEKSRLLSDRFSAERPKGSFSTLEIQRTEQGDSAMYLCASSSTGSHEQYFGPGTRLTVT.

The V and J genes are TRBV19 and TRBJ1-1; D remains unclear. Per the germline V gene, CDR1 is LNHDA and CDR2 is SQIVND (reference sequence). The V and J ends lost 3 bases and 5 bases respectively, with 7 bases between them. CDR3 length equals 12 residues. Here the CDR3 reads CASSMVRTEAFF. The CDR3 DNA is TGTGCCAGTAGTATGGTACGGACTGAAGCTTTCTTT. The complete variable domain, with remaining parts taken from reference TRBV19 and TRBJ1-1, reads DGGITQSPKYLFRKEGQNVTLSCEQNLNHDAMYWYRQDPGQGLRLIYYSQIVNDFQKGDIAEGYSVSREKKESFPLTVTSAQKNPTAFYLCASSMVRTEAFFGQGTRLTVV.

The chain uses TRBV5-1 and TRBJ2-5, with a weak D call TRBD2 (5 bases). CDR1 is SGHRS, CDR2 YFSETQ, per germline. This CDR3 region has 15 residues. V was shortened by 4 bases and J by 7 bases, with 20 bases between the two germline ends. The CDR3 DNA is TGCGCCAGCAGCCTATTAACGGAGGCTAAGGGGACCCAGTACTTC. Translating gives CASSLLTEAKGTQYF.

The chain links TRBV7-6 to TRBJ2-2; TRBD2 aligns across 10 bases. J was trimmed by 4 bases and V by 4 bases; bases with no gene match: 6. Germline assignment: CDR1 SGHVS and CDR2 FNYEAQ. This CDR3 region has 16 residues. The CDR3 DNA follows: TGTGCCAGCAGCTCAACTAGCGGGGCGGGCACCGGGGAGCTGTTTTTT. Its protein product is CASSSTSGAGTGELFF.

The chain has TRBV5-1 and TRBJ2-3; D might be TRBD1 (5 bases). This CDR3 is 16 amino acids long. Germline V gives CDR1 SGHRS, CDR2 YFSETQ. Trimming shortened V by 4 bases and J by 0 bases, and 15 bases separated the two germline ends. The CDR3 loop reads CASSPSGAASTDTQYF. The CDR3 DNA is TGCGCCAGCAGCCCATCTGGGGCGGCTAGCACAGATACGCAGTATTTT.

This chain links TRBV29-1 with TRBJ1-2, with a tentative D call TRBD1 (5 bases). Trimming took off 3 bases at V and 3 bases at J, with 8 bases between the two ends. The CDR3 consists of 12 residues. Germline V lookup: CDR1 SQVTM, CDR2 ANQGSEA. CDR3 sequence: CSVEGRDYGYTF. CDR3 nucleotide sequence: TGCAGCGTTGAGGGCAGGGACTATGGCTACACCTTC.

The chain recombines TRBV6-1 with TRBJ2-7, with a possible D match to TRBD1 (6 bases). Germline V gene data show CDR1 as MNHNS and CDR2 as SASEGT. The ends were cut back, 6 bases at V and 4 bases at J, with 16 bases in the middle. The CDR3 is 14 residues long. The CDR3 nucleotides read TGTGCCAGCAGGACGATAACAGGGCAATACGAGCAGTACTTC. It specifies CASRTITGQYEQYF.

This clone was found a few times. CDR3 DNA: TGTGCCAGCAGTGATTACAGGGTTGAAAAACTGTTTTTT. It encodes CASSDYRVEKLFF. The chain joins TRBV2 to TRBJ1-4; D might be TRBD1 (6 bases). With 3 bases removed from V and 7 bases from J, the gap between germline ends came to 9 bases. Germline CDR1 reads SNHLY; CDR2 reads FYNNEI. The CDR3 extends over 13 amino acids.

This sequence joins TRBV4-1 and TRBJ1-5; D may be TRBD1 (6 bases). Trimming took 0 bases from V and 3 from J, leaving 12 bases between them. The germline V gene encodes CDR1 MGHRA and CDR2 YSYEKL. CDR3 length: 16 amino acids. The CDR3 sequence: CASSQEGAPSNQPQHF. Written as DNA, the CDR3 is TGCGCCAGCAGCCAAGAGGGGGCACCATCCAATCAGCCCCAGCATTTT.

The CDR3 region is CASSHPPGTGISGNTIYF. The CDR3 region has the DNA TGCGCCAGCAGCCACCCCCCAGGGACAGGGATCTCTGGAAACACCATATATTTT. This rearrangement joins TRBV4-1 to TRBJ1-3; 9 nucleotides align to TRBD1. Germline values: CDR1 MGHRA, CDR2 YSYEKL. The CDR3 covers 18 residues. Losses at the gene ends were 3 bases for V and 0 bases for J; bases not matched to a gene: 9.

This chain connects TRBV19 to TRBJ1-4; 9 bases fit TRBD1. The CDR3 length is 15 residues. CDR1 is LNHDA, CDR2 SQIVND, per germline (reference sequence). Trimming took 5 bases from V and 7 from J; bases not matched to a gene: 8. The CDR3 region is CASSGTGTGREKLFF. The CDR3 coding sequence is TGTGCCAGTAGTGGTACCGGGACAGGGCGTGAAAAACTGTTTTTT. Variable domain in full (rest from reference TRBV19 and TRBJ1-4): DGGITQSPKYLFRKEGQNVTLSCEQNLNHDAMYWYRQDPGQGLRLIYYSQIVNDFQKGDIAEGYSVSREKKESFPLTVTSAQKNPTAFYLCASSGTGTGREKLFFGSGTQLSVL.

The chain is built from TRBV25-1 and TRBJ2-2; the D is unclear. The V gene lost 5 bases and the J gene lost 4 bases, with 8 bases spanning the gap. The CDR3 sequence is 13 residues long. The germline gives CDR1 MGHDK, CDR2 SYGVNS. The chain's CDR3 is CASSPLSTGELFF. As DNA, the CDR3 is TGTGCCAGCAGTCCACTTTCCACCGGGGAGCTGTTTTTT. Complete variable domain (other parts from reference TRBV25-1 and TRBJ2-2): EADIYQTPRYLVIGTGKKITLECSQTMGHDKMYWYQQDPGMELHLIHYSYGVNSTEKGDLSSESTVSRIRTEHFPLTLESARPSHTSQYLCASSPLSTGELFFGEGSRLTVL.

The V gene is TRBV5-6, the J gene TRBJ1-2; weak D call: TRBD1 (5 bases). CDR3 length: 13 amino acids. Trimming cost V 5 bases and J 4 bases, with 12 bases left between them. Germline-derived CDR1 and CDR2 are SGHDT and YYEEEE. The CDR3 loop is CASSLGELYGYTF. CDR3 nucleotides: TGTGCCAGCAGTTTAGGGGAACTCTATGGCTACACCTTC.

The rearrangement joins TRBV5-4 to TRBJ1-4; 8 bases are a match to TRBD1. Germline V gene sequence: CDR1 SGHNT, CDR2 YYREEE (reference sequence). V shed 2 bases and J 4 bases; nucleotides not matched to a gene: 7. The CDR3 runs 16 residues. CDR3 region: CASSFQGARGNEKLFF. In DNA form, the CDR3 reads TGTGCCAGCAGCTTCCAGGGGGCGCGGGGTAATGAAAAACTGTTTTTT. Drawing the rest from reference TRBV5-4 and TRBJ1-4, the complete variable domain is ETGVTQSPTHLIKTRGQQVTLRCSSQSGHNTVSWYQQALGQGPQFIFQYYREEENGRGNFPPRFSGLQFPNYSSELNVNALELDDSALYLCASSFQGARGNEKLFFGSGTQLSVL.

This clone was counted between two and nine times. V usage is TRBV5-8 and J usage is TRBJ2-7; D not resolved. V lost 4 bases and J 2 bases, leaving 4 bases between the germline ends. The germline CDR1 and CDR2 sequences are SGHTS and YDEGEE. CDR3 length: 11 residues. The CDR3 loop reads CASSPAYEQYF. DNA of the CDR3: TGTGCCAGCAGCCCCGCCTACGAGCAGTACTTC. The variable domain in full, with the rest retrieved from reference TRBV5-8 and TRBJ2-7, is EAGVTQSPTHLIKTRGQQATLRCSPISGHTSVYWYQQALGLGLQFLLWYDEGEERNRGNFPPRFSGRQFPNYSSELNVNALELEDSALYLCASSPAYEQYFGPGTRLTVT.

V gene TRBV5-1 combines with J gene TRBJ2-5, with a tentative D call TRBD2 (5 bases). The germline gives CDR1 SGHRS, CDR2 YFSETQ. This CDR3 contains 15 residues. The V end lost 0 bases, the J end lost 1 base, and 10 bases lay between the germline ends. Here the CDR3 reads CASSLGWTAQETQYF. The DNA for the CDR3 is TGCGCCAGCAGCTTGGGTTGGACTGCCCAAGAGACCCAGTACTTC.

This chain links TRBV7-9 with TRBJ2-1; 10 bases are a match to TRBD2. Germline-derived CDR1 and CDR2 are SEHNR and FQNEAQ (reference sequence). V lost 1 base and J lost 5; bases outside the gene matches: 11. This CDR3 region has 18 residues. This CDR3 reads CASSLDGSLAGVNNEQFF. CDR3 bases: TGTGCCAGCAGCTTAGACGGGAGTCTAGCGGGGGTTAACAATGAGCAGTTCTTC. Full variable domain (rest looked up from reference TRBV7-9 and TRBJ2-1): DTGVSQNPRHKITKRGQNVTFRCDPISEHNRLYWYRQTLGQGPEFLTYFQNEAQLEKSRLLSDRFSAERPKGSFSTLEIQRTEQGDSAMYLCASSLDGSLAGVNNEQFFGPGTRLTVL.